A single sample is the source of the 32 T cell receptor beta chains below, sequenced in a study of cytomegalovirus exposure and HLA in healthy donors. The PCR employed 60 Vbeta primers together with 13 Jbeta primers. Some clones are missing from TCRdb's copy, which holds only in-frame ones; the method was immunoSEQ multiplex PCR. The sample gives approximately 170,000 clones, roughly 79% of which show up once; approximately 7% is in the top ten. Sequencing was done on a sample of PBMCs. These receptors were taken from a male donor in good health and CMV-seropositive.

The chain employs TRBV9 and TRBJ1-3; TRBD1 might be the D (6 bases). The CDR3 runs to 16 residues. CDR1 is SGDLS and CDR2 is YYNGEE in the germline V gene. Trimming pared 4 bases from V and 0 bases from J, leaving 14 bases between. CDR3 amino acids: CASSTHWTVSGNTIYF. The CDR3 DNA is TGTGCCAGCAGCACCCACTGGACAGTCTCTGGAAACACCATATATTTT.

The chain employs TRBV18 and TRBJ2-7; 7 positions match TRBD1. The CDR3 is 13 residues long. V shed 4 bases, J shed 2 bases, and the junction held 2 bases outside the gene matches. Per the germline V gene, CDR1 is KGHSH and CDR2 is LQKENI. The CDR3, as DNA: TGTGCCAGCTCACAGGGGACAGCCTACGAGCAGTACTTC. It translates to CASSQGTAYEQYF.

J is TRBJ2-6 and V is TRBV19, with D possibly matching TRBD2 (6 bases). The CDR3 covers 14 residues. V lost 5 bases to trimming and J lost 2 bases, with 7 bases between them. Germline V gene sequence: CDR1 LNHDA, CDR2 SQIVND (reference sequence). CDR3 in amino acids: CASSSGAGANVLTF. The CDR3 nucleotides are TGTGCCAGTAGTTCGGGGGCTGGGGCCAACGTCCTGACTTTC.

The sample holds a few counts of this clone. This sequence joins TRBV6-1 and TRBJ1-2; 8 positions agree with TRBD1. This CDR3 is 14 amino acids long. V lost 7 bases to trimming and J lost 5 bases; unmatched junction nucleotides: 9. CDR1 and CDR2 (germline): MNHNS, SASEGT. The CDR3 DNA is TGTGCCAGCACCTATGGACAGGGAGGGTATGGCTACACCTTC. It specifies CASTYGQGGYGYTF.

This clone was seen only a few times. This chain uses TRBV2 with TRBJ2-3, with D possibly TRBD1 on 8 matching bases. The CDR3 is 15 amino acids. Between the trimmed V and J ends, which lost 5 bases and 3 bases, there was a span of 15 bases. Germline V gene data show CDR1 as SNHLY and CDR2 as FYNNEI. DNA of the CDR3: TGTGCCAGCAGTCAGAACAGGGGGGGGACAGATACGCAGTATTTT. This sequence encodes CASSQNRGGTDTQYF.

This chain uses TRBV27 with TRBJ1-5; D uncertain. The germline V gene encodes CDR1 MNHEY and CDR2 SMNVEV (reference sequence). This CDR3 is built from 13 residues. V lost 3 bases, J lost 8 bases, and 11 bases lay in between. The CDR3 DNA reads TGTGCCAGCAGTTTTCATTCGCGGAAGCCCCAGCATTTT. Its translation: CASSFHSRKPQHF.

The rearrangement uses TRBV6-5 and TRBJ2-1; 9 bases line up with TRBD2. The CDR3 contains 15 residues. Trimming cost V 5 bases and J 3 bases; bases outside gene matches: 5. The germline V gene has CDR1 MNHEY and CDR2 SVGAGI. CDR3 in amino acids: CASSAPAGGYNEQFF. The DNA of the CDR3 is TGTGCCAGCAGTGCTCCAGCGGGGGGCTACAATGAGCAGTTCTTC.

The genes are TRBV19 and TRBJ1-1, with 7 bases fitting TRBD1. The germline gives CDR1 LNHDA, CDR2 SQIVND (reference sequence). The CDR3 totals 15 residues. With 4 bases clipped from V and 4 bases from J, the junction kept 9 bases outside the gene matches. Here the CDR3 reads CASSTNRQGATEAFF. The DNA for the CDR3 is TGTGCCAGTAGTACTAATCGACAGGGAGCCACTGAAGCTTTCTTT.

V and J are TRBV4-3 and TRBJ1-1; 8 nucleotides agree with TRBD1. J was trimmed by 2 bases and V by 4 bases; bases with no gene match: 6. From germline, CDR1 is LGHNA and CDR2 YSLEER. CDR3 length: 15 residues. The CDR3 DNA is TGCGCCAGCAGCCCCCGGACAGGGATCAACACTGAAGCTTTCTTT. Its translation: CASSPRTGINTEAFF.

In DNA form, the CDR3 reads TGCGCCAGCAGTGAGTCCTCCGCGGCAGTTCCCCTTTTGAACACTGAAGCTTTCTTT. Residues: CASSESSAAVPLLNTEAFF. V is TRBV10-2 and J is TRBJ1-1; no clear D. The CDR3 extends over 19 amino acids. V lost 0 bases and J 0 bases, leaving 20 bases between the germline ends. Per germline, CDR1 WSHSY and CDR2 SAAADI.

V and J are TRBV9 and TRBJ2-3; 12 nucleotides match TRBD2. Germline V gene lookup returns CDR1 SGDLS and CDR2 YYNGEE. With 0 bases clipped from V and 4 bases from J, the junction kept 3 bases outside the gene matches. This CDR3 comprises 16 residues. As DNA, the CDR3 is TGTGCCAGCAGCGTAGAGACTAGCGGGGGCCCAGATACGCAGTATTTT. Its translation: CASSVETSGGPDTQYF. The whole variable domain, remainder taken from reference TRBV9 and TRBJ2-3, is DSGVTQTPKHLITATGQRVTLRCSPRSGDLSVYWYQQSLDQGLQFLIQYYNGEERAKGNILERFSAQQFPDLHSELNLSSLELGDSALYFCASSVETSGGPDTQYFGPGTRLTVL.

In this sample, this clone turned up a few times. The gene calls are TRBV15 and TRBJ1-4; D is perhaps TRBD1 (5 bases). The CDR3 loop spans 14 amino acids. The germline CDR1 and CDR2 sequences are LNHNV and YYDKDF (reference sequence). V shed 0 bases and J shed 10 bases, with 12 bases lying between them. The CDR3 loop reads CATSRDLRVGKLFF. The DNA of the CDR3 is TGTGCCACCAGCAGAGATCTCAGGGTCGGAAAACTGTTTTTT.

The V call is TRBV5-8, the J call TRBJ1-5; D may be TRBD1 (6 bases). Trimming stripped 5 bases from V and 2 bases from J, with 14 bases between. From germline, CDR1 is SGHTS and CDR2 YDEGEE. The CDR3 is made up of 15 amino acids. This CDR3 reads CASREQGYGNQPQHF. The CDR3 DNA is TGTGCCAGCAGGGAACAGGGTTACGGCAATCAGCCCCAGCATTTT. The full variable domain, rest sourced from reference TRBV5-8 and TRBJ1-5, is EAGVTQSPTHLIKTRGQQATLRCSPISGHTSVYWYQQALGLGLQFLLWYDEGEERNRGNFPPRFSGRQFPNYSSELNVNALELEDSALYLCASREQGYGNQPQHFGDGTRLSIL.

As DNA, the CDR3 is TGTGCCTGGAGTGCCCTCGGGGCAGATACGCAGTATTTT. This translates into CAWSALGADTQYF. This chain uses TRBV30 with TRBJ2-3; the D gene is possibly TRBD2 (5 bases). Deletions cut 1 base from V and 4 bases from J, with 9 bases between. The CDR3 runs to 13 residues. Per germline, CDR1 GTSNPN and CDR2 SVGIG (reference sequence).

The genes are TRBV6-5 and TRBJ2-2; D not certain. This CDR3 comprises 15 residues. V was pared by 6 bases and J by 0 bases, with 11 bases between. Germline-derived CDR1 and CDR2 are MNHEY and SVGAGI. The CDR3 DNA is TGTGCCAGCAGGCTTCGCCTAGCGAACACCGGGGAGCTGTTTTTT. Translation gives CASRLRLANTGELFF.

This chain uses TRBV5-1 with TRBJ2-7, with 8 bases lining up with TRBD2. CDR1 and CDR2 from the germline V gene are SGHRS and YFSETQ. Trimming cost V 0 bases and J 0 bases; bases outside gene matches: 8. The CDR3 runs to 17 residues. The CDR3 sequence is CASSLGLAGSSSYEQYF. CDR3 sequence (DNA): TGCGCCAGCAGCTTGGGTCTAGCGGGTTCGAGCTCCTACGAGCAGTACTTC.

The chain is built from TRBV6-1 and TRBJ2-7, with a weak D call TRBD1 (5 bases). The CDR3 is made up of 16 amino acids. The germline V and J ends were trimmed by 1 base and 7 bases, with 20 bases remaining between them. Germline assignment: CDR1 MNHNS and CDR2 SASEGT. The CDR3 spells CASSEDPWGREGEQYF. DNA of the CDR3: TGTGCCAGCAGTGAAGATCCCTGGGGCAGGGAAGGGGAGCAGTACTTC.

V gene TRBV19 combines with J gene TRBJ2-2; 7 positions match TRBD2. J gave up 7 bases and V 3 bases, and 8 bases lay outside the gene matches. Germline assignment: CDR1 LNHDA and CDR2 SQIVND (reference sequence). The CDR3 runs to 15 residues. This CDR3 reads CASSMSSGVNGELFF. CDR3 coding DNA: TGTGCCAGTAGTATGTCAAGCGGGGTTAACGGGGAGCTGTTTTTT.

The chain couples TRBV5-1 to TRBJ1-4, with 7 bases identical to TRBD1. This CDR3 spans 13 amino acids. The germline V gene has CDR1 SGHRS and CDR2 YFSETQ. Losses at the gene ends were 4 bases for V and 8 bases for J; bases not matched to a gene: 5. The CDR3 spells CASSTGQAEKLFF. The CDR3 nucleotides are TGCGCCAGCAGCACCGGACAGGCGGAAAAACTGTTTTTT.

This clone appeared once. The chain recombines TRBV19 with TRBJ1-5; D call uncertain. This CDR3 region has 14 residues. V dropped 6 bases and J dropped 4 bases, with 13 bases sitting between them. CDR1 and CDR2 from the germline V gene are LNHDA and SQIVND (reference sequence). The CDR3 nucleotides read TGTGCCAGTAGCCCCCTTCCGGGTAATCAGCCCCAGCATTTT. Translating gives CASSPLPGNQPQHF.

V is TRBV28 and J is TRBJ2-7; 8 bases line up with TRBD2. J gave up 4 bases and V 6 bases, and 8 bases lay outside the gene matches. The CDR3 consists of 14 residues. The germline V gene has CDR1 MDHEN and CDR2 SYDVKM. The chain's CDR3 is CASSPLGGGYEQYF. The DNA of the CDR3 is TGTGCCAGCAGCCCTCTGGGCGGGGGGTACGAGCAGTACTTC.

The rearrangement joins TRBV5-1 to TRBJ2-5, with 7 bases aligning to TRBD1. V was pared by 2 bases and J by 0 bases, with 7 bases of the junction left unmatched. Germline CDR1 SGHRS, CDR2 YFSETQ. The CDR3 sequence is 16 residues long. CDR3 sequence: CASSLPGTAYQETQYF. In nucleotides, the CDR3 is TGCGCCAGCAGCTTACCCGGGACAGCGTACCAAGAGACCCAGTACTTC.

The V and J genes are TRBV5-1 and TRBJ1-2, with a weak D call TRBD1 (6 bases). Germline V lookup: CDR1 SGHRS, CDR2 YFSETQ. CDR3 length: 15 residues. Trimming took 0 bases from V and 8 from J, leaving 17 bases between them. The CDR3 region has the DNA TGCGCCAGCAGCTTGGCCAGGGAAGGGGACATAGGCTACACCTTC. This gives the protein CASSLAREGDIGYTF.

CDR3 sequence: CASSEDRADQPQHF. The DNA of the CDR3 is TGTGCCAGCAGTGAAGACAGAGCGGATCAGCCCCAGCATTTT. The chain couples TRBV2 to TRBJ1-5, with no clear D. The CDR3 consists of 14 residues. Germline V lookup: CDR1 SNHLY, CDR2 FYNNEI. The V and J ends lost 1 base and 5 bases respectively, with 9 bases between them.

The chain recombines TRBV7-9 with TRBJ2-7; TRBD1 aligns across 12 bases. Trimming took 5 bases from V and 2 from J; bases not matched to a gene: 4. CDR3 length: 15 residues. Germline CDR1 SEHNR, CDR2 FQNEAQ (reference sequence). The CDR3 protein is CASSPGTGGTYEQYF. The DNA of the CDR3 is TGTGCCAGCAGCCCCGGGACAGGGGGCACCTACGAGCAGTACTTC. Using reference TRBV7-9 and TRBJ2-7 for the parts outside the CDR3, the full variable domain is DTGVSQNPRHKITKRGQNVTFRCDPISEHNRLYWYRQTLGQGPEFLTYFQNEAQLEKSRLLSDRFSAERPKGSFSTLEIQRTEQGDSAMYLCASSPGTGGTYEQYFGPGTRLTVT.

This chain connects TRBV7-2 to TRBJ1-5; D unclear. Trimming took off 2 bases at V and 5 bases at J, with 7 bases between the two ends. Germline CDR1 reads SGHTA; CDR2 reads FQGNSA. This CDR3 has 13 residues. The CDR3 region is CASSLYRDQPQHF. The CDR3 nucleotides are TGTGCCAGCAGCTTATACAGAGATCAGCCCCAGCATTTT.

Points on this clone: The same CDR3 is also encoded by other DNA sequences in this sample. The chain uses TRBV11-2 and TRBJ1-1; D call uncertain. V shed 5 bases and J shed 14 bases, with 21 bases lying between them. The CDR3 totals 13 residues. The germline V gene encodes CDR1 SGHAT and CDR2 FQNNGV. As DNA, the CDR3 is TGTGCCAGCAGCCTAAATCGGTCACCTGGTGCCTTCTTT. Protein: CASSLNRSPGAFF. Complete variable domain (other parts from reference TRBV11-2 and TRBJ1-1): EAGVAQSPRYKIIEKRQSVAFWCNPISGHATLYWYQQILGQGPKLLIQFQNNGVVDDSQLPKDRFSAERLKGVDSTLKIQPAKLEDSAVYLCASSLNRSPGAFFGQGTRLTVV.

This clone was detected a few times. The V and J genes are TRBV4-3 and TRBJ1-5; D ambiguous. The V and J ends lost 2 bases and 6 bases respectively, with 20 bases between them. The CDR3 consists of 17 residues. CDR1 and CDR2 from the germline V gene are LGHNA and YSLEER. Here the CDR3 reads CASSQSYAPGRLQPQHF. The CDR3 bases are TGCGCCAGCAGCCAATCTTATGCGCCCGGTCGTCTTCAGCCCCAGCATTTT.

The sample holds one count of this clone. The chain combines TRBV14 with TRBJ2-3, with 7 bases matching TRBD2. The V segment lost 4 bases and the J segment 6 bases; nucleotides outside the gene matches: 13. The germline CDR1 and CDR2 sequences are SGHDN and FVKESK. The CDR3 totals 16 residues. The CDR3 loop is CASSLPGRGRLDTQYF. The CDR3 DNA reads TGTGCCAGCAGCCTTCCAGGGAGGGGAAGGTTGGATACGCAGTATTTT.

The chain uses TRBV9 and TRBJ2-7; 7 bases align to TRBD1. The V gene end was trimmed by 4 bases and the J gene end by 6 bases; junction bases not matched to a gene: 13. Germline V gives CDR1 SGDLS, CDR2 YYNGEE. The CDR3 consists of 15 residues. The CDR3 region has the DNA TGTGCCAGCAGCCCACATTGGGGCAGGGGGATCGAGCAGTACTTC. It translates to CASSPHWGRGIEQYF.

The chain is built from TRBV7-8 and TRBJ1-1; possible D gene TRBD1, 5 bases. Trimming left V 8 bases short and J 7 bases short, with 14 bases between. Germline V lookup: CDR1 SGHVS, CDR2 FQNEAQ. The CDR3 sequence is 12 residues long. The CDR3 loop reads CASGLGGGEAFF. CDR3 sequence (DNA): TGTGCCAGCGGACTTGGGGGGGGTGAAGCTTTCTTT.

The chain has TRBV5-4 and TRBJ2-5, with 7 bases matching TRBD2. CDR1 SGHNT and CDR2 YYREEE come from the germline V gene (reference sequence). This CDR3 region has 15 residues. Trimming took 4 bases from V and 4 from J; bases not matched to a gene: 10. DNA for the CDR3: TGTGCCAGCAGCCCGCAGGCGGGGAGGGGAGAGACCCAGTACTTC. It translates to CASSPQAGRGETQYF.